These 8 T cell receptor beta chains originate from one sample sequenced in a study of immune cell composition in non-small cell lung cancer. The data were produced by immunoSEQ multiplex PCR, yet TCRdb's version contains in-frame clones alone and is incomplete. Among thousands of clones, roughly 81% were seen once, and the ten largest hold 12%. The normal lung sample lay at least 3 cm, and maximally far, from the tumour. Sequencing input: non-adjacent lung tissue. These receptors were obtained from a human donor with non-small cell lung cancer.

The chain has TRBV6-5 and TRBJ2-5, with 10 bases matching TRBD1. The ends lost 8 bases at V and 4 bases at J; junction bases unmatched: 10. There are 15 residues in the CDR3. CDR1 is MNHEY, CDR2 SVGAGI, per germline. The CDR3 bases are TGTGCCAGCGGGAGACAGGGGGCTATCGGAGAGACCCAGTACTTC. Its protein is CASGRQGAIGETQYF.

The chain combines TRBV7-6 with TRBJ2-7, with D perhaps matching TRBD1 (6 bases). V was trimmed by 4 bases and J by 6 bases, leaving 13 bases between them. Germline lookup yields CDR1 SGHVS and CDR2 FNYEAQ. This CDR3 comprises 13 residues. DNA for the CDR3: TGTGCCAGCAGCTGGGACACCACTCGCGAGCAGTACTTC. Translating gives CASSWDTTREQYF. Filled out from reference TRBV7-6 and TRBJ2-7, the complete variable domain reads GAGVSQSPRYKVTKRGQDVALRCDPISGHVSLYWYRQALGQGPEFLTYFNYEAQQDKSGLPNDRFSAERPEGSISTLTIQRTEQRDSAMYRCASSWDTTREQYFGPGTRLTVT.

The chain combines TRBV28 with TRBJ1-2, with a tentative D call TRBD1 (6 bases). The V and J ends lost 6 bases and 4 bases respectively, with 15 bases between them. The germline V gene has CDR1 MDHEN and CDR2 SYDVKM. The CDR3 extends over 14 amino acids. The CDR3 region has the DNA TGTGCCAGCAGGGGGGGGCTTGGCCCCTATGGCTACACCTTC. Its protein is CASRGGLGPYGYTF.

V is TRBV11-2 and J is TRBJ1-1; D is perhaps TRBD1 (6 bases). CDR1 and CDR2 from the germline V gene are SGHAT and FQNNGV. V gave up 2 bases and J gave up 7 bases, with 14 bases separating them. The CDR3 has 14 amino acids. The CDR3 spells CASSLKGGWFEAFF. The CDR3 nucleotides read TGTGCCAGCAGCTTAAAAGGGGGGTGGTTTGAAGCTTTCTTT.

The CDR3 reads CASSIVETGELFF. The CDR3 DNA is TGTGCCAGCAGTATAGTGGAGACCGGGGAGCTGTTTTTT. The chain combines TRBV2 with TRBJ2-2; D uncertain. CDR3 length: 13 residues. The germline V gene has CDR1 SNHLY and CDR2 FYNNEI. Deletions cut 5 bases from V and 5 bases from J, with 9 bases between.

CDR3 bases: TGCGCCAGCAGCTCAAGTGTCTATGGCTACACCTTC. Protein sequence: CASSSSVYGYTF. This chain connects TRBV5-1 to TRBJ1-2; D uncertain. The CDR3 extends over 12 amino acids. The V and J ends lost 3 bases and 4 bases respectively, with 7 bases between them. Germline V gives CDR1 SGHRS, CDR2 YFSETQ.

In this sample, this clone turned up a few times. CDR3 nucleotide sequence: TGTGCCAGCAGTGAAACCGCCGGGACTCCTTATGAAAAACTGTTTTTT. As protein: CASSETAGTPYEKLFF. The genes are TRBV6-1 and TRBJ1-4; tentative D call: TRBD1 (5 bases). This CDR3 comprises 16 residues. Trimming removed 2 bases at V and 6 bases at J, with 16 bases between. CDR1 and CDR2 (germline): MNHNS, SASEGT.

Worth noting for this clone: Other nucleotide sequences from this sample produce the same CDR3. V is TRBV5-1 and J is TRBJ2-1, with 8 bases identical to TRBD1. The CDR3 consists of 15 residues. Germline CDR1 is SGHRS and CDR2 is YFSETQ. Trimming took 4 bases from V and 2 from J; bases not matched to a gene: 5. For the CDR3, the DNA is TGCGCCAGCAGCCCAGGACAGGGCACCTACAATGAGCAGTTCTTC. This translates into CASSPGQGTYNEQFF. Using reference TRBV5-1 and TRBJ2-1 for the parts outside the CDR3, the full variable domain is KAGVTQTPRYLIKTRGQQVTLSCSPISGHRSVSWYQQTPGQGLQFLFEYFSETQRNKGNFPGRFSGRQFSNSRSEMNVSTLELGDSALYLCASSPGQGTYNEQFFGPGTRLTVL.